A selection of T cell receptor beta chains follows, all from one sample in a study of CD8 T cells in Susac syndrome. TCRdb processed the immunoSEQ multiplex PCR reads anew with MiXCR; each CDR3 protein has one entry. The data contain around 140,000 distinct CDR3 sequences, about 95% of them singletons. The sample comprised CD4+ T cells from PBMCs. The receptor set was obtained from a human donor with Susac syndrome. Both conserved end residues are part of each CDR3. D genes are given only for firm matches. Rows give clone size only sometimes, using once, few, many, or a class for an expanded clone.

D	V	J	size	DNA	CDR3
-	TRBV18	TRBJ1-2	-	TGTGCCAGCTCACCGGGGTCACAAGCAGGTGGTTACTATGGCTACACCTTC	CASSPGSQAGGYYGYTF
-	TRBV12-3/TRBV12-4	TRBJ2-4	-	TGTGCCAGCAGGTACAGAGAAAACATTCAGTACTTC	CASRYRENIQYF
TRBD2	TRBV7-8	TRBJ2-7	-	TGTGCCAGCAGCCCAAGGAGAGTAGCGGGAGCCGTCTACGAGCAGTACTTC	CASSPRRVAGAVYEQYF
-	TRBV24-1	TRBJ2-3	-	TGTGCCACCAGTGATTTGGGGGAGCCGCAGTATTTT	CATSDLGEPQYF
-	TRBV28	TRBJ2-7	-	TGTGCCAGCAGTTCGCTGGCAGGCAGCTCCTACGAGCAGTACTTC	CASSSLAGSSYEQYF
-	TRBV12-3/TRBV12-4	TRBJ1-1	once	TGTGCCAGCGCTGACAGGACGAGCACTGAAGCTTTCTTT	CASADRTSTEAFF
-	TRBV6-2/TRBV6-3	TRBJ2-5	-	TGTGCCAGCAGTCAAGATCACCCAGTGTACCAAGAGACCCAGTACTTC	CASSQDHPVYQETQYF
-	TRBV2	TRBJ2-3	-	TGTGCCAGCAGTGAAATAGAGGGGCCCACAGATACGCAGTATTTT	CASSEIEGPTDTQYF
TRBD1	TRBV5-1	TRBJ1-1	-	TGCGCCAGCAGCTTGGTGGGCGACAGGGGGGACACTGAAGCTTTCTTT	CASSLVGDRGDTEAFF
-	TRBV19	TRBJ2-1	-	TGTGCCAGTAGGTTAAGGAATGAGCAGTTCTTC	CASRLRNEQFF
TRBD2	TRBV20-1	TRBJ2-3	-	TGCAGTGCTATAAAACGGACTAGCGGGGCCACTAGCACAGATACGCAGTATTTT	CSAIKRTSGATSTDTQYF
-	TRBV6-6	TRBJ2-5	once	TGTGCCAGCAGACTACAACAAGAGACCCAGTACTTC	CASRLQQETQYF
-	TRBV28	TRBJ2-5	-	TGTGCCACCAAAGGGTCATCGAAGACCCAGTACTTC	CATKGSSKTQYF
-	TRBV4-2	TRBJ1-2	-	TGTGCCAGCAGCCAAGATGACAGTTCCCCCTATGGCTACACCTTC	CASSQDDSSPYGYTF
TRBD1	TRBV30	TRBJ2-7	-	TGTGCCTGGAGCGTCCGGGACAGTAGGCAGTACTTC	CAWSVRDSRQYF
TRBD1	TRBV3-1	TRBJ1-2	-	TGTGCCAGCAGCCATGGACAGGGCTATGGCTACACCTTC	CASSHGQGYGYTF
TRBD1	TRBV4-1	TRBJ2-5	-	TGCGCCAGCAGGCAGGGGGACACCCGGAGGGAGACCCAGTACTTC	CASRQGDTRRETQYF
TRBD1	TRBV4-2	TRBJ2-5	-	TGTGCCAGCAGCCAAGACCCACACAGGGGAACGGGGGAGACCCAGTACTTC	CASSQDPHRGTGETQYF
-	TRBV25-1	TRBJ1-1	once	TGTGCCAGCAGTGGACAAATTGGAGGGACTGAAGCTTTCTTT	CASSGQIGGTEAFF